Listed below are T cell receptor beta chains from one sample, sequenced in a study of beta chain features in type 1 diabetes. Here immunoSEQ multiplex PCR was the method, and the copy in TCRdb shows in-frame clones only, minus some. The sample lists about 270,000 clones; about 13% were seen once. Sequencing used naive CD4+ T cells from blood. These receptors all come from a man aged 25-45 years with type 1 diabetes. CDR3s include the opening cysteine and the closing phenylalanine or tryptophan. The D gene is left open where the match is weak. Clone size appears in some rows only: once, few, many, or a class for an expanded clone.

cdr3_aa	cdr3_nt	j_call	v_call	d_call	clone_size
CASRTGRGPQHF	TGTGCCAGTAGGACAGGTCGAGGACCCCAGCATTTT	TRBJ1-5	TRBV19	.	.
CASSFFSGNTIYF	TGTGCCAGCAGCTTCTTCTCTGGAAACACCATATATTTT	TRBJ1-3	TRBV13	.	few
CATSPVGGNEQFF	TGTGCCACCAGCCCCGTGGGGGGCAATGAGCAGTTCTTC	TRBJ2-1	TRBV15	.	few
CASSPLGQTSEKLFF	TGTGCCAGCAGCCCCCTGGGACAGACGAGTGAAAAACTGTTTTTT	TRBJ1-4	TRBV9	TRBD1	.
CASSLGQGYYGYTF	TGTGCCAGCAGTCTTGGACAGGGGTACTATGGCTACACCTTC	TRBJ1-2	TRBV28	TRBD1	few
CASSEGDSHNGYTF	TGTGCCAGCAGTGAAGGAGACAGCCACAATGGCTACACCTTC	TRBJ1-2	TRBV2	.	.
CASSLNPGTAGQETQYF	TGTGCCAGCAGTTTAAACCCCGGGACTGCGGGGCAAGAGACCCAGTACTTC	TRBJ2-5	TRBV28	.	.
CASSHADRQATSNQPQHF	TGTGCCAGCAGCCACGCGGATCGACAGGCCACTAGCAATCAGCCCCAGCATTTT	TRBJ1-5	TRBV4-2	.	few
CASSHARTRITDTQYF	TGCGCCAGCAGCCACGCCCGGACTAGAATCACAGATACGCAGTATTTT	TRBJ2-3	TRBV4-1	TRBD2	few
CASSQGLAGETQYF	TGTGCCAGCAGCCAAGGGTTAGCGGGAGAGACCCAGTACTTC	TRBJ2-5	TRBV4-2	TRBD2	.
CASSEDSGEQYF	TGTGCCAGCAGTGAAGATTCGGGGGAGCAGTACTTC	TRBJ2-7	TRBV2	.	few
CAWEDRVRAEAFF	TGTGCCTGGGAGGACAGGGTTCGGGCTGAAGCTTTCTTT	TRBJ1-1	TRBV30	TRBD1	few
CASSLGLALQETQYF	TGTGCCAGCAGCTTAGGACTAGCGTTACAAGAGACCCAGTACTTC	TRBJ2-5	TRBV11-3	TRBD2	.
CASSVEQGGQPQHF	TGTGCCAGCAGCGTAGAGCAGGGTGGTCAGCCCCAGCATTTT	TRBJ1-5	TRBV9	.	.
CASSYRTTSRGDTQYF	TGTGCCAGCAGCTATCGGACTACCTCGAGGGGAGATACGCAGTATTTT	TRBJ2-3	TRBV7-9	.	few
CASSLWETGELFF	TGTGCCAGCAGCTTATGGGAGACCGGGGAGCTGTTTTTT	TRBJ2-2	TRBV7-3	.	few
CASSEVINQPQHF	TGTGCCAGCAGTGAAGTTATCAATCAGCCCCAGCATTTT	TRBJ1-5	TRBV6-1	.	.
CASRGTGALYGYTF	TGTGCCAGTAGGGGGACAGGGGCTCTCTATGGCTACACCTTC	TRBJ1-2	TRBV6-6	TRBD1	few
CASSVTRAYNEQFF	TGTGCCAGCAGTGTTACTAGGGCCTACAATGAGCAGTTCTTC	TRBJ2-1	TRBV2	.	.
CSVGGQGAKNIQYF	TGCAGCGTTGGGGGCCAGGGAGCCAAAAACATTCAGTACTTC	TRBJ2-4	TRBV29-1	.	.
CASSTGQVQETQYF	TGTGCCAGCAGCACGGGACAGGTCCAAGAGACCCAGTACTTC	TRBJ2-5	TRBV5-5	TRBD1	.
CASSLQTSNTEAFF	TGCGCCAGCAGCCTTCAGACATCGAACACTGAAGCTTTCTTT	TRBJ1-1	TRBV5-1	.	.
CSLGTGGNGYTF	TGCAGCCTCGGGACAGGGGGCAATGGCTACACCTTC	TRBJ1-2	TRBV29-1	TRBD1	.
CSVARDRGLTEAFF	TGCAGCGTTGCCCGGGACAGGGGGCTGACTGAAGCTTTCTTT	TRBJ1-1	TRBV29-1	TRBD1	.
CASRPTGSQGTYEQYF	TGTGCCAGCAGGCCGACCGGGTCCCAAGGAACCTACGAGCAGTACTTC	TRBJ2-7	TRBV28	.	few
CASPLVGLAGVQGELFF	TGTGCCAGCCCACTCGTGGGACTAGCGGGAGTTCAAGGGGAGCTGTTTTTT	TRBJ2-2	TRBV7-3	TRBD2	.
CSAVNAGLNTEAFF	TGCAGCGCCGTCAACGCGGGTTTAAACACTGAAGCTTTCTTT	TRBJ1-1	TRBV29-1	.	few
CASRPTGGDYGYTF	TGTGCCAGCAGGCCGACAGGGGGCGACTATGGCTACACCTTC	TRBJ1-2	TRBV27	TRBD1	.
CASSDYRDYEQYF	TGTGCCAGCAGTGACTATCGGGACTACGAGCAGTACTTC	TRBJ2-7	TRBV2	.	few
CASSLVGTSRIVDEQFF	TGCGCCAGCAGCTTGGTGGGGACTAGCAGGATCGTGGATGAGCAGTTCTTC	TRBJ2-1	TRBV5-1	TRBD2	few
CASSLASSGANEQFF	TGTGCCAGCAGTTTAGCTTCTAGCGGGGCCAATGAGCAGTTCTTC	TRBJ2-1	TRBV28	TRBD2	.
CASSSSQGGTDTQYF	TGTGCCAGCAGTTCCTCACAGGGAGGCACAGATACGCAGTATTTT	TRBJ2-3	TRBV27	.	.
CASSPWDRLNTEAFF	TGTGCCAGCAGCCCTTGGGACAGGTTGAACACTGAAGCTTTCTTT	TRBJ1-1	TRBV5-6	TRBD1	few
CASSSKREGPGELFF	TGTGCCAGCAGCTCGAAGCGGGAGGGCCCCGGGGAGCTGTTTTTT	TRBJ2-2	TRBV9	TRBD2	few
CASSLGERTEAFF	TGTGCCAGCAGCTTAGGGGAGAGAACTGAAGCTTTCTTT	TRBJ1-1	TRBV7-9	.	.
CASSLVASGKLDTQYF	TGCGCCAGCAGCTTGGTGGCTAGCGGGAAATTGGATACGCAGTATTTT	TRBJ2-3	TRBV5-1	TRBD2	few
CAWRRGQAGYEQYF	TGTGCCTGGAGACGTGGACAGGCGGGCTACGAGCAGTACTTC	TRBJ2-7	TRBV30	TRBD1	.
CASSLFQEAFF	TGTGCCAGCAGCTTATTCCAGGAAGCTTTCTTT	TRBJ1-1	TRBV7-8	.	.
CASSLAPQSTSGRNTGELFF	TGCGCCAGCAGCTTGGCGCCCCAGTCGACTAGCGGGAGGAACACCGGGGAGCTGTTTTTT	TRBJ2-2	TRBV5-1	TRBD2	few